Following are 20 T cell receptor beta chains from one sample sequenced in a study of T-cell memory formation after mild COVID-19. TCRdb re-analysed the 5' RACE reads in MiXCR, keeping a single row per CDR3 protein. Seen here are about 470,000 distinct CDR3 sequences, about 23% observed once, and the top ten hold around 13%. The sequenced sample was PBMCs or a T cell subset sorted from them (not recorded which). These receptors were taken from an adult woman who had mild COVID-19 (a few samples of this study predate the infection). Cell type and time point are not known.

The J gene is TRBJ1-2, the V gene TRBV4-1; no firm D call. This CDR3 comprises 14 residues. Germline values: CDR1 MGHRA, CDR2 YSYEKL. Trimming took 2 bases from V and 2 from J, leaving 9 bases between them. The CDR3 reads CASSQWGGNYGYTF. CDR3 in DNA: TGCGCCAGCAGCCAATGGGGTGGGAACTATGGCTACACCTTC.

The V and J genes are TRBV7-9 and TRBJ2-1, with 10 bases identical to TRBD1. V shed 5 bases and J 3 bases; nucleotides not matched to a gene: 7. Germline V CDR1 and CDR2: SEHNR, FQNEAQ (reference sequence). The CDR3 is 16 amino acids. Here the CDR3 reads CASSPGTGDIYNEQFF. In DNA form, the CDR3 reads TGTGCCAGCAGCCCCGGGACAGGGGACATCTACAATGAGCAGTTCTTC.

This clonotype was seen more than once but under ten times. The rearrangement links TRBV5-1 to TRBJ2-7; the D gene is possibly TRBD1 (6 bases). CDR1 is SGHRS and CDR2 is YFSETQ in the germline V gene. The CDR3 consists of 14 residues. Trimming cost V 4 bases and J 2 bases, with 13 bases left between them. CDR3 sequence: CASSLDRPPYEQYF. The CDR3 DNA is TGCGCCAGCAGCCTGGACAGACCCCCCTACGAGCAGTACTTC.

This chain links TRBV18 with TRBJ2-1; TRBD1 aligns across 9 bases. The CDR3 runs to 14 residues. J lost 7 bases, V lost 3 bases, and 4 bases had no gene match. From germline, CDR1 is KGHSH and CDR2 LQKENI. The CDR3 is CASSPGTGPNEQFF. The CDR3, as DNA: TGTGCCAGCTCACCCGGGACAGGGCCGAATGAGCAGTTCTTC.

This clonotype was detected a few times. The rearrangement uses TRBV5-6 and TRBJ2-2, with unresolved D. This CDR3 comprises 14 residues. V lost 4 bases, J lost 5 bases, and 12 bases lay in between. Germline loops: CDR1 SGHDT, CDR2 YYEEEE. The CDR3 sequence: CASSPYVGTGELFF. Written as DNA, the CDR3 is TGTGCCAGCAGCCCCTATGTAGGGACCGGGGAGCTGTTTTTT.

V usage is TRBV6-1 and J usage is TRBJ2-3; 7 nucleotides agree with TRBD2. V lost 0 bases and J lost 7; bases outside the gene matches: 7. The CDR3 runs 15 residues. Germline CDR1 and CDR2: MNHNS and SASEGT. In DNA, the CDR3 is TGTGCCAGCAGTGAAGCCCCCGGGGGGAGGAATACGCAGTATTTT. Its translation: CASSEAPGGRNTQYF.

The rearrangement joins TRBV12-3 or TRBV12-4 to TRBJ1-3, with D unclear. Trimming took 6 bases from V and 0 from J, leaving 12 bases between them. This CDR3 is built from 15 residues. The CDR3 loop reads CASRTGPSSGNTIYF. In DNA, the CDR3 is TGTGCCAGCAGGACCGGGCCGAGCTCTGGAAACACCATATATTTT.

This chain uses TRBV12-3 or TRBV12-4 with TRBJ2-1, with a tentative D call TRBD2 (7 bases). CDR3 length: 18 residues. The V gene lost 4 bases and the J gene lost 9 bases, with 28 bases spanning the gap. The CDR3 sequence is CASSSPGEGRGWGSEQFF. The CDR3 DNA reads TGTGCCAGCAGTTCCCCAGGGGAGGGCCGGGGCTGGGGGAGTGAGCAGTTCTTC.

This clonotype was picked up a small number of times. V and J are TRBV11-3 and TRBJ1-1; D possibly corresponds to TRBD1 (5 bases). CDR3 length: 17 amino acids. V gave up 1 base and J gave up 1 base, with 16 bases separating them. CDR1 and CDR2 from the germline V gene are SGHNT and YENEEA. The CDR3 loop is CASSLGAVGVPNTEAFF. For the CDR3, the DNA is TGTGCCAGCAGCTTAGGGGCAGTGGGGGTACCGAACACTGAAGCTTTCTTT.

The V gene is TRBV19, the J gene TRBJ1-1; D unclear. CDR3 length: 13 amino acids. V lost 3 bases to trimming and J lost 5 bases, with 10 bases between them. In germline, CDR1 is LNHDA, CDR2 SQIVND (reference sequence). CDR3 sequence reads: CASSILEGTEAFF. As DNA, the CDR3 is TGTGCCAGTAGTATCTTAGAAGGGACTGAAGCTTTCTTT. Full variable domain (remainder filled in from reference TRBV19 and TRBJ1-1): DGGITQSPKYLFRKEGQNVTLSCEQNLNHDAMYWYRQDPGQGLRLIYYSQIVNDFQKGDIAEGYSVSREKKESFPLTVTSAQKNPTAFYLCASSILEGTEAFFGQGTRLTVV.

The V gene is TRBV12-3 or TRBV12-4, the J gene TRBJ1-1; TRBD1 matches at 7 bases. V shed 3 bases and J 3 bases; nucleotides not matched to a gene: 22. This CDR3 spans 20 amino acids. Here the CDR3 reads CASSFESRDRALGWDTEAFF. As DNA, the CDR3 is TGTGCCAGCAGTTTCGAGTCCCGGGACAGAGCGTTGGGATGGGACACTGAAGCTTTCTTT.

This CDR3 is CSAGPSGGSYEQYF. In DNA, the CDR3 is TGCAGTGCTGGCCCTAGCGGGGGGAGTTACGAGCAGTACTTC. The chain couples TRBV20-1 to TRBJ2-7; 11 bases map to TRBD2. The ends lost 5 bases at V and 4 bases at J; junction bases unmatched: 7. The CDR3 has 14 residues. Germline V gene lookup returns CDR1 DFQATT and CDR2 SNEGSKA (reference sequence).

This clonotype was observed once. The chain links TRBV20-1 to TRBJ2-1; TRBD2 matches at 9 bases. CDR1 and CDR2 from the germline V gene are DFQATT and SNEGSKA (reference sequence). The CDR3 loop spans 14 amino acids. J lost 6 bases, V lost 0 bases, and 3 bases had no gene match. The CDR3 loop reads CSARDSGGLNEQFF. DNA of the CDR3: TGCAGTGCTAGAGATAGCGGGGGACTCAATGAGCAGTTCTTC.

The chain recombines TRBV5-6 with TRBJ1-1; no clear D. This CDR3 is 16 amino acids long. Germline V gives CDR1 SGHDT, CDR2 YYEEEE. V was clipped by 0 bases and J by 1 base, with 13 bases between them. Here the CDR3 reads CASSLGHGGRNTEAFF. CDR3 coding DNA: TGTGCCAGCAGCTTGGGTCACGGAGGACGGAACACTGAAGCTTTCTTT. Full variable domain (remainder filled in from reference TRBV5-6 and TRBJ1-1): DAGVTQSPTHLIKTRGQQVTLRCSPKSGHDTVSWYQQALGQGPQFIFQYYEEEERQRGNFPDRFSGHQFPNYSSELNVNALLLGDSALYLCASSLGHGGRNTEAFFGQGTRLTVV.

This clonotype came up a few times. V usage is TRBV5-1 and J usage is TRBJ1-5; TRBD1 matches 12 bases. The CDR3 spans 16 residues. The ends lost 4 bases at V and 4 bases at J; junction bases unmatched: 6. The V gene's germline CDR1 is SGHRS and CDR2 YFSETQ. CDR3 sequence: CASSPGTGGGNQPQHF. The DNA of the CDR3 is TGCGCCAGCAGCCCAGGGACAGGGGGCGGGAATCAGCCCCAGCATTTT.

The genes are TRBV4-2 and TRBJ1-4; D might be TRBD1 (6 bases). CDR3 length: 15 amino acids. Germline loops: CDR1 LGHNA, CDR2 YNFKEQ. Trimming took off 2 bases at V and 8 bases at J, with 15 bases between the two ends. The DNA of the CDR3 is TGTGCCAGCAGCCAATTGGGGGGCAGTAGGGAAAAACTGTTTTTT. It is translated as CASSQLGGSREKLFF.

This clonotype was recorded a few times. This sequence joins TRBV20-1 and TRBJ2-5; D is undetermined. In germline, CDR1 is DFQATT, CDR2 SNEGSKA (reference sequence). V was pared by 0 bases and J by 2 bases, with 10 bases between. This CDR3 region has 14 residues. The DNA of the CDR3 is TGCAGTGCTAGAGATATCGGACGTCAAGAGACCCAGTACTTC. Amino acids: CSARDIGRQETQYF.

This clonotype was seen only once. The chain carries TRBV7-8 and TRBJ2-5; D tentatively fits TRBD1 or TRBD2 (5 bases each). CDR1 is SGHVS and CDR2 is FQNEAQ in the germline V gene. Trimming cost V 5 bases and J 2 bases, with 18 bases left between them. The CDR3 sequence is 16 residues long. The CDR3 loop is CASSPPPGAVQETQYF. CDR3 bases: TGTGCCAGCAGCCCACCCCCCGGGGCAGTACAAGAGACCCAGTACTTC. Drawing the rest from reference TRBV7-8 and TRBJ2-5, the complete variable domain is GAGVSQSPRYKVAKRGQDVALRCDPISGHVSLFWYQQALGQGPEFLTYFQNEAQLDKSGLPSDRFFAERPEGSVSTLKIQRTQQEDSAVYLCASSPPPGAVQETQYFGPGTRLLVL.

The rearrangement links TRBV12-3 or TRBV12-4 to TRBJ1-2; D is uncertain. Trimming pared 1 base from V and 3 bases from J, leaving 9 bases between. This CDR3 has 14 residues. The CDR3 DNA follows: TGTGCCAGCAGTTTAGGCCGGTATCACTATGGCTACACCTTC. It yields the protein CASSLGRYHYGYTF.

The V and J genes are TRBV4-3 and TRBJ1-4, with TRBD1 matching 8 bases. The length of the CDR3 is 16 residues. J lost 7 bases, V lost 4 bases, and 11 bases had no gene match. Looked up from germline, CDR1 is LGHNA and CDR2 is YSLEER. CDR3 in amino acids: CASSPTISTGVEKLFF. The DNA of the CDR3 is TGCGCCAGCAGCCCAACAATCTCGACAGGGGTTGAAAAACTGTTTTTT.